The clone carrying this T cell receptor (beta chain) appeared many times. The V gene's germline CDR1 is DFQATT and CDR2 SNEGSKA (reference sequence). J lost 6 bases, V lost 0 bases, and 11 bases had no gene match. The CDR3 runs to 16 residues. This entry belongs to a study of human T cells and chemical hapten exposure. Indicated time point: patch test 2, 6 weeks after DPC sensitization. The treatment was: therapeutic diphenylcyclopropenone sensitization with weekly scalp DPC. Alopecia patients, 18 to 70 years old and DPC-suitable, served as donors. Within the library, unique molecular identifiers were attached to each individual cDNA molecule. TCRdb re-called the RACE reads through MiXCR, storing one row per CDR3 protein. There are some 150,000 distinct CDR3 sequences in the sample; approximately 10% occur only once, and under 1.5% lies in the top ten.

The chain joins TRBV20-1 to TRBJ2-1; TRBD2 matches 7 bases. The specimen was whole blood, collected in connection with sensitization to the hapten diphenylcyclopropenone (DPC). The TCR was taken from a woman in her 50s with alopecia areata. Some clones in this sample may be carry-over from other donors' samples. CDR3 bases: TGCAGTGCTAGAGACCTACTAGCGCCGCGGGTCAATGAGCAGTTCTTC. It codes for CSARDLLAPRVNEQFF.